This TCR beta chain appears in the sequencing data of a study of breast tumors, draining lymph nodes, adjacent tissues. Samples came from axillary lymph nodes draining the breast cancer. CDR3 length: 16 residues. Trimming left V 3 bases short and J 4 bases short, with 21 bases between. CDR1 and CDR2 (germline): SQVTM, ANQGSEA. TCRdb redid the calling of the multiplex PCR reads with MiXCR, one entry per CDR3 protein. Of 180,000 or so distinct CDR3 sequences in the sample, approximately 30% were seen once. Sequencing input: axillary lymph node tissue. The V gene is TRBV29-1, the J gene TRBJ1-1; tentatively, D is TRBD1 (6 bases). This sequence originates from a female donor with breast cancer. Some clones in this sample may be carry-over from other donors' samples. The CDR3 reads CSVDNRHRGRGTEAFF. In DNA, the CDR3 is TGCAGCGTTGATAATCGACATCGCGGCAGGGGCACTGAAGCTTTCTTT.